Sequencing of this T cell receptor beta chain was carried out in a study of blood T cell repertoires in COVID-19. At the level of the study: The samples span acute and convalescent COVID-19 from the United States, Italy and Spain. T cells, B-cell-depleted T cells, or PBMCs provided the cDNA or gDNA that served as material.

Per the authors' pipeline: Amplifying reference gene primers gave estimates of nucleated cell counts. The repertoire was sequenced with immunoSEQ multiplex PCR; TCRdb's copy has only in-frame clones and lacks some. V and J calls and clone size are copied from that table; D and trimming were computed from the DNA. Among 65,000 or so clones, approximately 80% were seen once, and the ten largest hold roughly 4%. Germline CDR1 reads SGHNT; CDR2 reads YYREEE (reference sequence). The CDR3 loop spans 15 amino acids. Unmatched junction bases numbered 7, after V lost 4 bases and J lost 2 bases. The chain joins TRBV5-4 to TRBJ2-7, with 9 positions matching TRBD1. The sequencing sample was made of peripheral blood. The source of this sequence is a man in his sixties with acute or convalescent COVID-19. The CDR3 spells CASSASGDRAYEQYF. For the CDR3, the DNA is TGTGCCAGCAGCGCCTCTGGGGACAGGGCCTACGAGCAGTACTTC.